A single T cell receptor beta chain is shown here with its context. Authors' analysis steps: It was from reference gene primer amplification that nucleated cell counts were estimated. Sequencing was performed with immunoSEQ multiplex PCR; in TCRdb, only in-frame clones are kept and a portion is missing. The V and J calls and clone size come from that table; D and trimming were worked out from the DNA. Of around 200,000 clones in the sample, around 82% are singletons; the top ten hold roughly 8.8%. The data belong to a study of blood T cell repertoires in COVID-19. As for the study in general: Sites in the United States, Italy and Spain provided acute and convalescent COVID-19 samples. The cDNA or gDNA used as material had been derived from T cells, B-cell-depleted T cells, or PBMCs.

The CDR3 length is 15 residues. Germline V gene data show CDR1 as SGHRS and CDR2 as YFSETQ. V lost 4 bases, J lost 7 bases, and 20 bases lay in between. The chain recombines TRBV5-1 with TRBJ1-2; a possible D gene is TRBD1 (6 bases). The sequence came from a man aged 40-55 years with active or convalescent COVID-19. The sample comprised peripheral blood. In DNA, the CDR3 is TGCGCCAGCAGCCCGAGTCTTAGCGGGGGCTCTGGCTACACCTTC. Translation gives CASSPSLSGGSGYTF.